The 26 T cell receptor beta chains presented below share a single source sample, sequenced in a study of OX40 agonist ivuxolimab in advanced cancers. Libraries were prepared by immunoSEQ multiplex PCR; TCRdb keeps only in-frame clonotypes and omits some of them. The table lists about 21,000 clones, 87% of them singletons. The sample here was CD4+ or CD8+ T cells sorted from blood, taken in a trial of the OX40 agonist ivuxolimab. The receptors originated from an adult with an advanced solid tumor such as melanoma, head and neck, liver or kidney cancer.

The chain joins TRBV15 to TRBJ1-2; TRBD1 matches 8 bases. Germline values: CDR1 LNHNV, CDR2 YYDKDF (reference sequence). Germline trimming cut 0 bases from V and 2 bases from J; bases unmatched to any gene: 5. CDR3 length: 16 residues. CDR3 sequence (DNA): TGTGCCACCAGCAGAGATGGCTACAGGGGGAACTATGGCTACACCTTC. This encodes CATSRDGYRGNYGYTF.

For the CDR3, the DNA is TGCGCCAGCAGCCTGTGGGACAGAGAGACCCAGTACTTC. This encodes CASSLWDRETQYF. The chain is built from TRBV4-1 and TRBJ2-5, with 7 bases identical to TRBD1. The V segment lost 4 bases and the J segment 4 bases; nucleotides outside the gene matches: 3. The germline V gene encodes CDR1 MGHRA and CDR2 YSYEKL. The CDR3 totals 13 residues.

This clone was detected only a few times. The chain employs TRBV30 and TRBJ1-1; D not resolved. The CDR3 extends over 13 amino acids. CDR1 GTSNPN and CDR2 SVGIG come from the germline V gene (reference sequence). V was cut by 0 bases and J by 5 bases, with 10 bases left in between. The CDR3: CAWSVGHGTEAFF. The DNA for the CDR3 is TGTGCCTGGAGTGTAGGGCACGGTACTGAAGCTTTCTTT.

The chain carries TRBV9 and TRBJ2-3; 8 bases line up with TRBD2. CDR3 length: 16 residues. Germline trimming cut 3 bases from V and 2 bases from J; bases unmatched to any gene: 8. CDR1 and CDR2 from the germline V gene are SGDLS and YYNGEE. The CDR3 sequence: CASSATLADHTDTQYF. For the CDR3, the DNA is TGTGCCAGCAGCGCCACACTAGCGGACCACACAGATACGCAGTATTTT.

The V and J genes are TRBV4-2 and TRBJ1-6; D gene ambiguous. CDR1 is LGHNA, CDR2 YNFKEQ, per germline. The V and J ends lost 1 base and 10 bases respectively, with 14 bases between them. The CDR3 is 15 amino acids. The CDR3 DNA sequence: TGTGCCAGCAGCCAAGCGGTGGGTGGAAACTCACCCCTCCACTTT. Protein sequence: CASSQAVGGNSPLHF.

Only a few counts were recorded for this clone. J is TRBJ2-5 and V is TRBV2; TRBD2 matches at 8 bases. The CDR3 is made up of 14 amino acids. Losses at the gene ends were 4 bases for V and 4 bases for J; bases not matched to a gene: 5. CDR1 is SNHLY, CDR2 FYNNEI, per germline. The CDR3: CASSGFGGGETQYF. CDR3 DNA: TGTGCCAGCAGTGGGTTCGGGGGGGGAGAGACCCAGTACTTC.

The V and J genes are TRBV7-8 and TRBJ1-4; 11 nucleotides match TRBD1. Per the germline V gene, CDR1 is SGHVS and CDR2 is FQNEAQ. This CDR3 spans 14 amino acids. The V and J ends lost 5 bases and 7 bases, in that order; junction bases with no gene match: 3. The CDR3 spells CASSMDRGLEKLFF. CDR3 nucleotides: TGTGCCAGCAGCATGGACAGGGGGCTTGAAAAACTGTTTTTT.

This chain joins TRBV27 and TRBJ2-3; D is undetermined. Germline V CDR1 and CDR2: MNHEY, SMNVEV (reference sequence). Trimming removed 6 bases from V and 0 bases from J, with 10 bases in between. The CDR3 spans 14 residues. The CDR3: CASSYLVSTDTQYF. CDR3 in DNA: TGTGCCAGCAGCTACCTGGTGAGCACAGATACGCAGTATTTT.

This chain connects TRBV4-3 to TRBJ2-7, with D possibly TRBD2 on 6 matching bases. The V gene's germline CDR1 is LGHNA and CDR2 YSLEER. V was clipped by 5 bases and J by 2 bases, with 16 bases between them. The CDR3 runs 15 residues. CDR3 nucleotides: TGCGCCAGCAGCTACCGGGACTCACAGGCCTACGAGCAGTACTTC. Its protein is CASSYRDSQAYEQYF.

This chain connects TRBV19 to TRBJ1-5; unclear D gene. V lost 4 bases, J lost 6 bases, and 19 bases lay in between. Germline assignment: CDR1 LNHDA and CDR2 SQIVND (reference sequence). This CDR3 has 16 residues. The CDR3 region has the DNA TGTGCCAGTAGTACCCTAGACCCGGGAGGAGGTCAGCCCCAGCATTTT. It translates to CASSTLDPGGGQPQHF. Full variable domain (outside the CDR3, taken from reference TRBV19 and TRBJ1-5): DGGITQSPKYLFRKEGQNVTLSCEQNLNHDAMYWYRQDPGQGLRLIYYSQIVNDFQKGDIAEGYSVSREKKESFPLTVTSAQKNPTAFYLCASSTLDPGGGQPQHFGDGTRLSIL.

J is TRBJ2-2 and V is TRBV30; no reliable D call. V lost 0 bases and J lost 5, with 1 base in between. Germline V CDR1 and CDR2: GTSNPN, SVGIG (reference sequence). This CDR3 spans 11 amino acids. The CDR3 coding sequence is TGTGCCTGGAGTGTGACCGGGGAGCTGTTTTTT. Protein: CAWSVTGELFF.

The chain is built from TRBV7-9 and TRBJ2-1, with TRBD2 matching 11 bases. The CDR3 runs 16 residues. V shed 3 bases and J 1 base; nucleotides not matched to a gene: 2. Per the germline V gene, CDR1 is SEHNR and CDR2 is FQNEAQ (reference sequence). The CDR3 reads CASSLIAGGSYNEQFF. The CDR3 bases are TGTGCCAGCAGCTTGATAGCGGGGGGGTCCTACAATGAGCAGTTCTTC.

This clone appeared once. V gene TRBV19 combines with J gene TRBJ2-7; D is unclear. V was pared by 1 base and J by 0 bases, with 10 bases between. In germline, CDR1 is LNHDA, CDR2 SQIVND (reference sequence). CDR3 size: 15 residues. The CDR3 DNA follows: TGTGCCAGTAGTATAGGCCAGACAATCTCCTACGAGCAGTACTTC. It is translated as CASSIGQTISYEQYF.

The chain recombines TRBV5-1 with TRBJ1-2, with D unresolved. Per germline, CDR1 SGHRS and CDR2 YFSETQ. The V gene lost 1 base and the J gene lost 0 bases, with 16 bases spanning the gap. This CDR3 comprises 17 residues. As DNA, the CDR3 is TGCGCCAGCAGCTTGACCTATCGCTCAGACCCTAACTATGGCTACACCTTC. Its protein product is CASSLTYRSDPNYGYTF.

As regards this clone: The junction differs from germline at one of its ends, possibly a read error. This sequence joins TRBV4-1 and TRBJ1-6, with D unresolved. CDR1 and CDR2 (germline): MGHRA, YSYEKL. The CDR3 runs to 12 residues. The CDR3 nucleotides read TGCGCCAGCAGCCAAGATGGCAGTCGGTACCAGTTT. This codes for CASSQDGSRYQF.

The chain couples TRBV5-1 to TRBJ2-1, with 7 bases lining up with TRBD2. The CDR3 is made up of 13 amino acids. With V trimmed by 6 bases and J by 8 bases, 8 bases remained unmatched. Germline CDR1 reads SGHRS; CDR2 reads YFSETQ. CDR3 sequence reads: CASTPAGNYEQFF. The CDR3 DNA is TGCGCCAGCACCCCAGCGGGAAACTATGAGCAGTTCTTC.

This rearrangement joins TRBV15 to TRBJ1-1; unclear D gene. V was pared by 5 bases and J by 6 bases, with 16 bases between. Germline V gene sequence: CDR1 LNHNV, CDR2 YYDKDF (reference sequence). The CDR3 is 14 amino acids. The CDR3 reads CATSARAESSEAFF. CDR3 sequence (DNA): TGTGCCACCAGCGCCCGGGCAGAGAGTTCTGAAGCTTTCTTT.

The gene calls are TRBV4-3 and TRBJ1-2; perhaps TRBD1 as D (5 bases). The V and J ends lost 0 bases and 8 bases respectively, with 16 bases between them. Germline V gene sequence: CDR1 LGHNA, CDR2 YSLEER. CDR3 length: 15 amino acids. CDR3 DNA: TGCGCCAGCAGCCAAGATGCTTTCTTGGGGCTGGGCTACACCTTC. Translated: CASSQDAFLGLGYTF.

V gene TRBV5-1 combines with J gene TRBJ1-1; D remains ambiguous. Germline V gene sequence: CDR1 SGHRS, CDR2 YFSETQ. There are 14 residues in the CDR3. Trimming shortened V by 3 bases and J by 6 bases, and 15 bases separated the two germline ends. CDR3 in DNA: TGCGCCAGCAGCTGGAATACCGCGACACCTGAAGCTTTCTTT. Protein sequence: CASSWNTATPEAFF.

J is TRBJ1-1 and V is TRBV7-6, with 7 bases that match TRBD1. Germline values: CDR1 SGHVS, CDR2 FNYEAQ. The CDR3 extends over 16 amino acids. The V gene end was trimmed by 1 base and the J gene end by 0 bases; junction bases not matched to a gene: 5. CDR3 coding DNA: TGTGCCAGCAGCTTAGACCGGGACAGCATGAACACTGAAGCTTTCTTT. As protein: CASSLDRDSMNTEAFF.

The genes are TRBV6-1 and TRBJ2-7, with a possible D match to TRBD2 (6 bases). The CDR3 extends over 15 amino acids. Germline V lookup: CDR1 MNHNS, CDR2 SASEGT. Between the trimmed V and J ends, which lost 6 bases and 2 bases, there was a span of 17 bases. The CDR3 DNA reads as TGTGCCAGCAGCTTTGGTGGCGGGGAGACCTACGAGCAGTACTTC. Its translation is CASSFGGGETYEQYF.

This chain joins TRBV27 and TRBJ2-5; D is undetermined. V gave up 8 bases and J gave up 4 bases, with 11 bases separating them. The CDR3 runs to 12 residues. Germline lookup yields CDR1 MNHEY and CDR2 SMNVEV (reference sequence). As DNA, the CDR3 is TGTGCCAGCCCTGGTGAGAGAGAGACCCAGTACTTC. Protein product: CASPGERETQYF.

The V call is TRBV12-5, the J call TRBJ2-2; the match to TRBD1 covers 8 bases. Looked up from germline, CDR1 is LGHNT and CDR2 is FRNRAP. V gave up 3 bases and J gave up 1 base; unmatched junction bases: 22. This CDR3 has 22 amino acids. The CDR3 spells CASGFTIRDRSRQPENTGELFF. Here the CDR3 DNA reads TGTGCTAGTGGTTTCACCATCCGGGACAGGTCCAGACAACCCGAGAACACCGGGGAGCTGTTTTTT.

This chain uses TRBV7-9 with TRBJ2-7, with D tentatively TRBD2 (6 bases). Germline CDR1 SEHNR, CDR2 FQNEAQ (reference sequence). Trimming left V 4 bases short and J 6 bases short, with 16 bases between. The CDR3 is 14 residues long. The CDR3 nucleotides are TGTGCCAGCAGCTCGCCCGGGACTCTATCCGAGCAGTACTTC. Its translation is CASSSPGTLSEQYF.

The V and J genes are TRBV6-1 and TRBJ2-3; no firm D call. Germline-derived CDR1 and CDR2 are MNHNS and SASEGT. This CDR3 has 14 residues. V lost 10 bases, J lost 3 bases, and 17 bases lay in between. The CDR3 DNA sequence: TGTGCCACCTCAAAGGGCACGGGTACAGATACGCAGTATTTT. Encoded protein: CATSKGTGTDTQYF.

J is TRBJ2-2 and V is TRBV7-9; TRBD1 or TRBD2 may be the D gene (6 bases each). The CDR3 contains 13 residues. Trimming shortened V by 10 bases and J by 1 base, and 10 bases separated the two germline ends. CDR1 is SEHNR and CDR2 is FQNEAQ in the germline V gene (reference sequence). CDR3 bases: TGTGCCACCGAGGGGGGGAACACCGGGGAGCTGTTTTTT. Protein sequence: CATEGGNTGELFF. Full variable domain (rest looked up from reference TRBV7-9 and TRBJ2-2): DTGVSQNPRHKITKRGQNVTFRCDPISEHNRLYWYRQTLGQGPEFLTYFQNEAQLEKSRLLSDRFSAERPKGSFSTLEIQRTEQGDSAMYLCATEGGNTGELFFGEGSRLTVL.